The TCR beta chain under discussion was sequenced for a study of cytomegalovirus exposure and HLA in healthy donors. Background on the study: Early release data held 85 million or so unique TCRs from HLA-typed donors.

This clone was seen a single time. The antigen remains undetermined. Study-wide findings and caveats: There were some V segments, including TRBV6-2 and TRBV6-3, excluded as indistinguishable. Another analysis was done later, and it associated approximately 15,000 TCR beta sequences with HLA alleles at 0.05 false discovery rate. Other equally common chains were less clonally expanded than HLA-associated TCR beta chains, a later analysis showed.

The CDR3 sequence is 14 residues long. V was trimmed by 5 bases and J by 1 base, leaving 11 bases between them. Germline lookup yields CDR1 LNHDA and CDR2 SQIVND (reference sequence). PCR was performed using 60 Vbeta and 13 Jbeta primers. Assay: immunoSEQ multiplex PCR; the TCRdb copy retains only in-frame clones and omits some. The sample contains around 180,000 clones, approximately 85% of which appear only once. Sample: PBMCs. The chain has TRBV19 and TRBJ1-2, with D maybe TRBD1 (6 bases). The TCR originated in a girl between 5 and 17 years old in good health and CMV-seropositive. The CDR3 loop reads CASSPGTSNYGYTF. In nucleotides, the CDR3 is TGTGCCAGTAGTCCCGGGACAAGTAACTATGGCTACACCTTC.